This TCR beta chain was sequenced for a study of shared clonotypes between healthy human individuals. Study-wide results and caveats: Larger estimated richness was generally seen in naive subsets than in memory subsets. Against clonotypes common to all four donors, non-shared ones had lower generation probabilities.

TCRdb keeps only in-frame clones here, not all; method: immunoSEQ multiplex PCR. Of 2 million to 2.5 million clones in the sample, roughly 90% are singletons; the top ten hold approximately 0.41%. With respect to this clone: As yet, its antigen is unknown.

This receptor was identified in a man between 18 and 35 years old in good health. Some clones in this sample may be carry-over from other donors' samples. The sequenced sample was naive CD4+ T cells from PBMCs. Subset denoted: CD45RA+ positively selected.

In DNA form, the CDR3 reads TGTGCCAGCATTCTGGACACAGATACGCAGTATTTT. Protein: CASILDTDTQYF. This chain connects TRBV6-5 to TRBJ2-3; D gene uncertain. The ends were cut back, 7 bases at V and 2 bases at J, with 7 bases in the middle. The CDR3 is 12 residues long. Germline V CDR1 and CDR2: MNHEY, SVGAGI.